The next 3 T cell receptor beta chains were all read from a single sample in a study of beta chain features in type 1 diabetes. Overall study findings and caveats: TCRB CDR3 length was moderately but significantly reduced in all four CD4+ subsets of Type 1 diabetes patients.

Of the isolated RNA, all was reverse transcribed, and so the sequenced material was expressed TCRB transcripts. Profiling relied on immunoSEQ multiplex PCR, and the TCRdb table lists in-frame clones only, not all of them. The sample contains under 400,000 clones, over 10% of which appear only once. No antigen is known for these receptors. The material sequenced was naive CD4+ T cells from blood. These TCRs come from a woman under 30 with type 1 diabetes.

The gene calls are TRBV7-9 and TRBJ1-1, with 8 positions matching TRBD1. V shed 3 bases, J shed 6 bases, and the junction held 15 bases outside the gene matches. This CDR3 is 17 amino acids long. CDR1 SEHNR and CDR2 FQNEAQ come from the germline V gene (reference sequence). Here the CDR3 reads CASSLNRGNSMRAEAFF. The CDR3 region has the DNA TGTGCCAGCAGCTTGAACAGGGGGAATTCTATGAGGGCTGAAGCTTTCTTT.

The V and J genes are TRBV11-2 and TRBJ2-7; 10 bases map to TRBD1. The CDR3 extends over 16 amino acids. V shed 5 bases, J shed 9 bases, and the junction held 16 bases outside the gene matches. Looked up from germline, CDR1 is SGHAT and CDR2 is FQNNGV. CDR3 bases: TGTGCCAGCAGCAACTTCGGGACAGGGGTAGTTGTTGGGCAGTACTTC. Protein: CASSNFGTGVVVGQYF. The complete variable domain, with remaining parts taken from reference TRBV11-2 and TRBJ2-7, reads EAGVAQSPRYKIIEKRQSVAFWCNPISGHATLYWYQQILGQGPKLLIQFQNNGVVDDSQLPKDRFSAERLKGVDSTLKIQPAKLEDSAVYLCASSNFGTGVVVGQYFGPGTRLTVT.

This clone has a handful of counts. V usage is TRBV21-1 and J usage is TRBJ1-1; the table's D call, TRBD1, was not checked against the DNA. TRBV21-1 is listed as a pseudogene. The CDR3 covers 17 residues. The CDR3 DNA reads TGTGCCAGCAGCAAAAGGATTTGGACATCCATGAACACTGAAGCTTTCTTT. Translating it yields CASSKRIWTSMNTEAFF.